This T cell receptor beta chain was observed in a study of blood T cell repertoires in COVID-19. Assay used: immunoSEQ multiplex PCR; TCRdb lists only in-frame clones, some missing. The sample consists of 300,000 to 400,000 clones, approximately 89% of them appearing once. Germline V gives CDR1 MNHEY, CDR2 SMNVEV (reference sequence). V lost 2 bases to trimming and J lost 6 bases; unmatched junction nucleotides: 5. The CDR3 sequence is 14 residues long. Sequenced input: peripheral blood. This rearrangement joins TRBV27 to TRBJ1-2; 8 bases match TRBD1. The sequence was obtained from a woman aged 25 to 39 with COVID-19, enrolled during active disease. CDR3 protein: CASSLDRGRNGYTF. Written as DNA, the CDR3 is TGTGCCAGCAGTTTAGACAGGGGCAGGAATGGCTACACCTTC.